A single sample gave rise to the 23 T cell receptor beta chains below, sequenced in a study of blood T cell repertoires in COVID-19. Clones were sequenced by immunoSEQ multiplex PCR, and TCRdb holds only the in-frame ones, with some missing. The sample yields over 100,000 clones, roughly 88% seen once. The specimen sequenced was peripheral blood. Every receptor here comes from a man over 45 with acute or convalescent COVID-19.

The chain is built from TRBV18 and TRBJ2-2, with D unresolved. CDR3 length: 14 amino acids. The germline V and J ends were trimmed by 6 bases and 5 bases, with 13 bases remaining between them. CDR1 is KGHSH and CDR2 is LQKENI in the germline V gene. The CDR3 DNA is TGTGCCAGCTCTTACCGGGTCTCAACCGGGGAGCTGTTTTTT. Translation gives CASSYRVSTGELFF.

The CDR3 bases are TGTGCCAGCAGTTCCCTAAGGGGACAGGGCAGCAATCAGCCCCAGCATTTT. It specifies CASSSLRGQGSNQPQHF. The V and J genes are TRBV28 and TRBJ1-5, with 9 positions matching TRBD1. Trimming took 4 bases from V and 1 from J; bases not matched to a gene: 8. Germline V gene data show CDR1 as MDHEN and CDR2 as SYDVKM. CDR3 length: 17 residues.

This sequence joins TRBV7-9 and TRBJ2-7, with 10 bases that match TRBD2. CDR1 and CDR2 (germline): SEHNR, FQNEAQ (reference sequence). V shed 4 bases, J shed 2 bases, and the junction held 11 bases outside the gene matches. This CDR3 contains 17 residues. CDR3 loop: CASSSLNLSGRAYEQYF. CDR3 coding DNA: TGTGCCAGCAGCTCCCTAAACCTCAGCGGGAGGGCCTACGAGCAGTACTTC. Full variable domain (outside the CDR3, taken from reference TRBV7-9 and TRBJ2-7): DTGVSQNPRHKITKRGQNVTFRCDPISEHNRLYWYRQTLGQGPEFLTYFQNEAQLEKSRLLSDRFSAERPKGSFSTLEIQRTEQGDSAMYLCASSSLNLSGRAYEQYFGPGTRLTVT.

The genes are TRBV30 and TRBJ1-1; D call uncertain. Germline V gene sequence: CDR1 GTSNPN, CDR2 SVGIG (reference sequence). This CDR3 region has 13 residues. The V end lost 1 base, the J end lost 4 bases, and 10 bases lay between the germline ends. Written as DNA, the CDR3 is TGTGCCTGGAGTGGAGGAGCGGCCACTGAAGCTTTCTTT. Protein: CAWSGGAATEAFF.

The rearrangement uses TRBV5-1 and TRBJ1-1, with 8 bases matching TRBD1. V lost 0 bases, J lost 1 base, and 5 bases stayed unmatched. The CDR3 sequence is 16 residues long. Germline V lookup: CDR1 SGHRS, CDR2 YFSETQ. CDR3 in DNA: TGCGCCAGCAGCTTGGCCGTGGGACAGGAGAACACTGAAGCTTTCTTT. Translated: CASSLAVGQENTEAFF.

This sequence joins TRBV6-5 and TRBJ1-2; D is undetermined. Germline-derived CDR1 and CDR2 are MNHEY and SVGAGI. This CDR3 has 15 amino acids. V lost 5 bases to trimming and J lost 4 bases, with 17 bases between them. The CDR3 DNA reads TGTGCCAGCAGTCCCCAGGCTCCCGGGGTCTATGGCTACACCTTC. Translation: CASSPQAPGVYGYTF.

The chain is built from TRBV6-4 and TRBJ1-2; D gene unclear. The V gene's germline CDR1 is MRHNA and CDR2 SNTAGT. CDR3 length: 14 amino acids. Trimming shortened V by 0 bases and J by 9 bases, and 14 bases separated the two germline ends. The CDR3 sequence is CASSDSNGWRSYTF. In DNA, the CDR3 is TGTGCCAGCAGTGACTCTAATGGATGGAGAAGCTACACCTTC.

The genes are TRBV18 and TRBJ1-1, with 8 bases aligning to TRBD1. The CDR3 length is 16 residues. With 3 bases clipped from V and 5 bases from J, the junction kept 11 bases outside the gene matches. Germline values: CDR1 KGHSH, CDR2 LQKENI. In nucleotides, the CDR3 is TGTGCCAGCTCACCGACCGACGACAGGGGCAGGACTGAAGCTTTCTTT. Translating gives CASSPTDDRGRTEAFF.

The chain joins TRBV19 to TRBJ2-7, with 7 bases that match TRBD1. Germline values: CDR1 LNHDA, CDR2 SQIVND (reference sequence). The CDR3 consists of 15 residues. With 4 bases clipped from V and 0 bases from J, the junction kept 6 bases outside the gene matches. CDR3 nucleotides: TGTGCCAGTAGTACCGGCAGGGACAGCTCCTACGAGCAGTACTTC. Translating it yields CASSTGRDSSYEQYF.

In its sample, this clone was seen a few times. The V and J genes are TRBV12-5 and TRBJ2-7, with 8 bases lining up with TRBD1. The J segment lost 0 bases and the V segment lost 3 bases, leaving 1 base of the junction unmatched. Germline CDR1 is LGHNT and CDR2 is FRNRAP. This CDR3 spans 14 amino acids. CDR3 sequence: CASGLGTGSYEQYF. CDR3 DNA sequence: TGTGCTAGTGGTTTAGGGACAGGCTCCTACGAGCAGTACTTC.

The V gene is TRBV11-3, the J gene TRBJ2-5; 10 bases map to TRBD1. CDR1 and CDR2 from the germline V gene are SGHNT and YENEEA. The CDR3 length is 15 residues. The V gene end was trimmed by 1 base and the J gene end by 5 bases; junction bases not matched to a gene: 4. The CDR3 sequence is CASSLGQGAGETQYF. Written as DNA, the CDR3 is TGTGCCAGCAGCTTAGGACAGGGGGCCGGGGAGACCCAGTACTTC.

The chain joins TRBV5-4 to TRBJ1-2; TRBD1 matches 8 bases. This CDR3 is 15 amino acids long. The V gene end was trimmed by 0 bases and the J gene end by 7 bases; junction bases not matched to a gene: 8. Germline CDR1 SGHNT, CDR2 YYREEE (reference sequence). The DNA for the CDR3 is TGTGCCAGCAGCTTGGGCGGTACAGGGGGAGTTGGCTACACCTTC. Its translation is CASSLGGTGGVGYTF.

V gene TRBV3-1 (or the pseudogene TRBV3-2) combines with J gene TRBJ2-7; no reliable D call. CDR1 and CDR2 from the germline V gene are LGHDT and YNNKEL (reference sequence). V lost 3 bases, J lost 6 bases, and 12 bases lay in between. This CDR3 contains 13 residues. The CDR3 DNA is TGTGCCAGCAGCCAGCTCGGTACGGGCGAGCAGTACTTC. Its translation is CASSQLGTGEQYF.

This clone was found once. The V and J genes are TRBV5-1 and TRBJ2-3; no clear D gene. V was cut by 5 bases and J by 0 bases, with 10 bases left in between. Germline V lookup: CDR1 SGHRS, CDR2 YFSETQ. This CDR3 spans 14 amino acids. CDR3 amino acids: CASRRDPSTDTQYF. CDR3 DNA sequence: TGCGCCAGCAGACGCGATCCTAGCACAGATACGCAGTATTTT.

This chain connects TRBV4-1 to TRBJ1-3; 9 nucleotides agree with TRBD1. V trimming: 5 bases; J trimming: 8 bases; junction bases outside the gene matches: 13. The CDR3 length is 16 residues. Germline V gene sequence: CDR1 MGHRA, CDR2 YSYEKL. For the CDR3, the DNA is TGCGCCAGCAGCTCGACGCCCGGACAGGGGATACACACCATATATTTT. Amino acids: CASSSTPGQGIHTIYF.

The J gene is TRBJ1-4, the V gene TRBV5-1, with 8 bases fitting TRBD1. The CDR3 has 16 residues. The germline V gene encodes CDR1 SGHRS and CDR2 YFSETQ. Trimming took 0 bases from V and 3 from J; bases not matched to a gene: 4. CDR3 residues: CASSLVGQGANEKLFF. The CDR3 nucleotides are TGCGCCAGCAGCTTGGTTGGACAGGGAGCTAATGAAAAACTGTTTTTT.

The table lists this clone with a count of one. V usage is TRBV20-1 and J usage is TRBJ1-3; no clear D. The V and J ends lost 5 bases and 0 bases respectively, with 2 bases between them. This CDR3 has 11 amino acids. The germline V gene has CDR1 DFQATT and CDR2 SNEGSKA (reference sequence). CDR3 in amino acids: CSALSGNTIYF. The CDR3 DNA sequence: TGCAGTGCTCTCTCTGGAAACACCATATATTTT.

The rearrangement joins TRBV12-5 to TRBJ2-3; D remains unclear. Germline V gene lookup returns CDR1 LGHNT and CDR2 FRNRAP. This CDR3 contains 13 residues. Trimming cost V 1 base and J 6 bases, with 8 bases left between them. CDR3 DNA sequence: TGTGCTAGTGGTTTGGGAGGTTTTGATACGCAGTATTTT. It codes for CASGLGGFDTQYF.

V usage is TRBV5-6 and J usage is TRBJ2-4, with 10 nucleotides matching TRBD1. V was clipped by 1 base and J by 9 bases; unmatched bases: 4. Germline-derived CDR1 and CDR2 are SGHDT and YYEEEE. This CDR3 spans 14 amino acids. CDR3 DNA sequence: TGTGCCAGCAGCTTGTGGGACAGGGGATCCATTCAGTACTTC. Its translation is CASSLWDRGSIQYF.

The chain recombines TRBV7-9 with TRBJ2-3, with D perhaps TRBD2 (5 bases). Germline V gene data show CDR1 as SEHNR and CDR2 as FQNEAQ (reference sequence). The CDR3 has 14 amino acids. The V end was cut by 3 bases, the J end by 5 bases, with 12 bases between. The CDR3 sequence is CASSFSAGIDTQYF. In nucleotides, the CDR3 is TGTGCCAGCAGCTTTAGTGCCGGGATAGATACGCAGTATTTT.

The V and J genes are TRBV5-1 and TRBJ1-2, with D unclear. Trimming removed 4 bases from V and 5 bases from J, with 15 bases in between. This CDR3 has 14 residues. The germline CDR1 and CDR2 sequences are SGHRS and YFSETQ. The CDR3 here is CASSPRGEAYGYTF. The CDR3 DNA follows: TGCGCCAGCAGCCCTCGGGGAGAAGCTTATGGCTACACCTTC.

This sequence joins TRBV7-9 and TRBJ1-2; D is ambiguous. The CDR3 sequence is 14 residues long. Germline loops: CDR1 SEHNR, CDR2 FQNEAQ (reference sequence). V shed 1 base and J shed 4 bases, with 10 bases lying between them. The CDR3, as DNA: TGTGCCAGCAGCTTAGAATGGGGAGCCTATGGCTACACCTTC. Translation: CASSLEWGAYGYTF.

This rearrangement joins TRBV28 to TRBJ1-5; D gene ambiguous. From germline, CDR1 is MDHEN and CDR2 SYDVKM. This CDR3 contains 14 residues. V dropped 2 bases and J dropped 2 bases, with 7 bases sitting between them. CDR3 loop: CASSLPSGNQPQHF. Here the CDR3 DNA reads TGTGCCAGCAGTTTACCCAGTGGCAATCAGCCCCAGCATTTT. Complete variable domain (other parts from reference TRBV28 and TRBJ1-5): DVKVTQSSRYLVKRTGEKVFLECVQDMDHENMFWYRQDPGLGLRLIYFSYDVKMKEKGDIPEGYSVSREKKERFSLILESASTNQTSMYLCASSLPSGNQPQHFGDGTRLSIL.